The text below deals with one T cell receptor (beta chain). The source of the sample is a study of T cells after posttransplantation cyclophosphamide. Profiling relied on immunoSEQ multiplex PCR, and the TCRdb table lists in-frame clones only, not all of them. The sample records under 7,500 clones, 95% to 98% being singletons. Germline CDR1 and CDR2: LGHNA and YNFKEQ. Trimming shortened V by 0 bases and J by 3 bases, and 14 bases separated the two germline ends. CDR3 length equals 16 residues. The source material was naive CD8+ T cells sorted from PBMCs. The TCR originated in a woman in her 30s in good health and a related stem cell transplant donor. This chain connects TRBV4-2 to TRBJ1-1; D unclear. CDR3 DNA sequence: TGTGCCAGCAGCCAAGAAGTCGCGGCGGTTGACACTGAAGCTTTCTTT. This gives the protein CASSQEVAAVDTEAFF.